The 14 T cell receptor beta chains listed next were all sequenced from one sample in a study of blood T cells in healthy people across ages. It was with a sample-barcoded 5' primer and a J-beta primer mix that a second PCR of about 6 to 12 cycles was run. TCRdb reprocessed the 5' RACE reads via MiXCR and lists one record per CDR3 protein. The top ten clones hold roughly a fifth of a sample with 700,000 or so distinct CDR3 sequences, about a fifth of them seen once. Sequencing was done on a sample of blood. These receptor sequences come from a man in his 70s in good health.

The CDR3 here is CATSGTWSNQPQHF. CDR3 nucleotide sequence: TGTGCCACCAGTGGGACATGGAGCAATCAGCCCCAGCATTTT. The rearrangement joins TRBV24-1 to TRBJ1-5, with D perhaps TRBD1 (5 bases). The ends were cut back, 5 bases at V and 1 base at J, with 8 bases in the middle. The germline V gene has CDR1 KGHDR and CDR2 SFDVKD. CDR3 length equals 14 residues.

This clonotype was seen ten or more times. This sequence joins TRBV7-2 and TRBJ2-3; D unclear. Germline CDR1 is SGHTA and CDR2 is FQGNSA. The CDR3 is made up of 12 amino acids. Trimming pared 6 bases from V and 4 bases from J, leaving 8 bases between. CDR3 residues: CASRGVADTQYF. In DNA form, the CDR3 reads TGTGCCAGCAGAGGTGTGGCAGATACGCAGTATTTT.

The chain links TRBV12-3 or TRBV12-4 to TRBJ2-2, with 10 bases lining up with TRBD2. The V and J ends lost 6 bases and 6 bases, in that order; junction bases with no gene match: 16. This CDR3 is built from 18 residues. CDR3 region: CASSPVGTSVNRPGELFF. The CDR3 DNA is TGTGCCAGCAGCCCGGTTGGGACTAGCGTCAACAGACCCGGGGAGCTGTTTTTT.

The chain's CDR3 is CASSEAPGHGYTDTQYF. CDR3 nucleotide sequence: TGTGCCAGCAGTGAAGCCCCCGGACACGGCTACACAGATACGCAGTATTTT. J is TRBJ2-3 and V is TRBV2, with a tentative D call TRBD1 (5 bases). Germline V gene lookup returns CDR1 SNHLY and CDR2 FYNNEI. Between the trimmed V and J ends, which lost 0 bases and 2 bases, there was a span of 15 bases. CDR3 length: 17 amino acids.

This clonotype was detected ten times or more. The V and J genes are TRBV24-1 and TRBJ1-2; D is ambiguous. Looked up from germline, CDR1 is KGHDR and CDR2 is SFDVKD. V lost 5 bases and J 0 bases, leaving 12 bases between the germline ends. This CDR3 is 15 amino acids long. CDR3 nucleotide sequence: TGTGCCACCAGTGTATCAGGCCGAGCTAACTATGGCTACACCTTC. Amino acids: CATSVSGRANYGYTF.

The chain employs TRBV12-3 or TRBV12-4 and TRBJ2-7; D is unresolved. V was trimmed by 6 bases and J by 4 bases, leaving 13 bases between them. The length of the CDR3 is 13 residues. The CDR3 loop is CASSGPPPYEQYF. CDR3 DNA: TGTGCCAGCAGCGGACCCCCACCATACGAGCAGTACTTC.

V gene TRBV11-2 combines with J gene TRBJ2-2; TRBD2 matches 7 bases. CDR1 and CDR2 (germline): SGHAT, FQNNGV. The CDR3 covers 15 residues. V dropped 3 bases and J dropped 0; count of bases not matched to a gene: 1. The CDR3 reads CASSLSGTNTGELFF. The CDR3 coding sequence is TGTGCCAGCAGCTTGAGCGGGACGAACACCGGGGAGCTGTTTTTT.

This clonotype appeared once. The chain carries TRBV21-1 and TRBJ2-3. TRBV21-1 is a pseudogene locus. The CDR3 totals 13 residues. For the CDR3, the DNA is TGTGCCAGCAGCGTATGTGGCACAGATACGCAGTATTTT. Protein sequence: CASSVCGTDTQYF.

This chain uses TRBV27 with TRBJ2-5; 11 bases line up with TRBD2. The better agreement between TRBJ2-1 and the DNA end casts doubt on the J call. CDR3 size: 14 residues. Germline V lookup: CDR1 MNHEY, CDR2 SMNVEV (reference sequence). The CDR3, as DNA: TGTGCCAGCACTAGACTAGCGGGAAACAATGAGCAGTTCTTC. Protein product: CASTRLAGNNEQFF.

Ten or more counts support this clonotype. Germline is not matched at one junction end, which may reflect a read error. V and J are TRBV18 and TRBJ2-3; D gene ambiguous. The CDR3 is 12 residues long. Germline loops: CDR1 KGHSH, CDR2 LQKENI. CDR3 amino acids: CASSRSTDTQYF. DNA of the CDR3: TGCGCCAGCAGTAGGAGCACAGATACGCAGTATTTT. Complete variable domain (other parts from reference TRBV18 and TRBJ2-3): NAGVMQNPRHLVRRRGQEARLRCSPMKGHSHVYWYRQLPEEGLKFMVYLQKENIIDESGMPKERFSAEFPKEGPSILRIQQVVRGDSAAYFCASSRSTDTQYFGPGTRLTVL.

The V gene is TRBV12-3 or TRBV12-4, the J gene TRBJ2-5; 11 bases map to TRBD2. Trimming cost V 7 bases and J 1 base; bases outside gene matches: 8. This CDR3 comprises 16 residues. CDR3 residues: CASTPSSGRPQETQYF. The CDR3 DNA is TGTGCCAGCACCCCATCTAGCGGGAGGCCCCAAGAGACCCAGTACTTC.

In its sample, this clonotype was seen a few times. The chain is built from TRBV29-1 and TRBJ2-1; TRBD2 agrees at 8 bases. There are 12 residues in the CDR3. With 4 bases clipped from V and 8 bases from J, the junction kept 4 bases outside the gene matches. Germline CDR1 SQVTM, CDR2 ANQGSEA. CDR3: CSVVREGDEQFF. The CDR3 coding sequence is TGCAGCGTTGTACGGGAGGGCGATGAGCAGTTCTTC.

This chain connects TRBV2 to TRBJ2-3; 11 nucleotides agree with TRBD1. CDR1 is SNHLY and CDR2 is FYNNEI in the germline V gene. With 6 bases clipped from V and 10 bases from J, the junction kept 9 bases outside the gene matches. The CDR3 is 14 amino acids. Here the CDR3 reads CASRSGTGGLAQYF. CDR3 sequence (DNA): TGTGCCAGCAGGTCCGGGACAGGGGGATTAGCGCAGTATTTT.

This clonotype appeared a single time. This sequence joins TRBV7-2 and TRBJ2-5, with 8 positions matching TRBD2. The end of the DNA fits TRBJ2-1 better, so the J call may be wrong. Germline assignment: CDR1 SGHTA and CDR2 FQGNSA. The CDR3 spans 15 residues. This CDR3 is CASSRASGSSNEQFF. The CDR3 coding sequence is TGTGCCAGCAGTCGTGCTAGCGGGTCTTCCAATGAGCAGTTCTTC.